This T cell receptor (beta chain) was identified in a study of T cells expressing NK-cell markers. The study, taken as a whole, reports: Also leading the CD3+CD56-NKG2C+ fraction in a few donors were these clonotypes.

Germline CDR1 MNHEY, CDR2 SVGEGT. This CDR3 spans 14 amino acids. Reanalyzing the 5' RACE reads, TCRdb keeps one entry per CDR3 protein, without DNA. In total, the table holds some 450,000 distinct CDR3 sequences. As for this clonotype: Its antigen is still unknown.

Sequencing was carried out using blood T cells: a sorted CD56 or NKG2C T cell subset, CD4+ or CD8+ T cells, or bulk PBMC T cells (not recorded which). The V gene is TRBV6-2 or TRBV6-3, the J gene TRBJ1-5; as DNA is missing, the TRBD1 call by TCRdb cannot be tested. This TCR came from a woman aged 18 to 75 in good health. The CDR3 sequence is CASRGGGASQPQHF.